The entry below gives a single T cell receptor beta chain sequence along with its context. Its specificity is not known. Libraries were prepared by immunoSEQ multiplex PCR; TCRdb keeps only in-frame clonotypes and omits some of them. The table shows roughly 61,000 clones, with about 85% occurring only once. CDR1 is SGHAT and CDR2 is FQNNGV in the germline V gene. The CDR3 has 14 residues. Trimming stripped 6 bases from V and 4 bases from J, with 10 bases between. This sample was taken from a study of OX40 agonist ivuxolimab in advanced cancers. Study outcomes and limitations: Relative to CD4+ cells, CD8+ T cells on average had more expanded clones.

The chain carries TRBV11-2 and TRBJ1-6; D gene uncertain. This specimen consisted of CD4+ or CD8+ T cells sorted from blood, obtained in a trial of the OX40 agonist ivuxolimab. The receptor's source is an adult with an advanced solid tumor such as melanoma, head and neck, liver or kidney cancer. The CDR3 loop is CASRPTAYNSPLHF. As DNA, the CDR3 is TGTGCCAGCAGGCCTACAGCGTATAATTCACCCCTCCACTTT.